This passage covers 14 T cell receptor beta chains from one sample sequenced in a study of CD8 T cells in ankylosing spondylitis. Study observations and caveats: A motif of roughly 8 highly homologous TCR beta variants was seen as apparently characteristic of ankylosing spondylitis blood.

TCRdb re-derived calls from the 5' RACE reads in MiXCR, one entry per CDR3 protein. The sample carries 750,000 to 850,000 distinct CDR3 sequences, 10% to 15% recorded once. Antigens for these TCRs are unknown. Sample: blood, either unsorted or a sorted T cell fraction (not recorded which). The receptors were gathered from a male donor with ankylosing spondylitis.

The V and J genes are TRBV13 and TRBJ1-5, with unresolved D. Germline V CDR1 and CDR2: PRHDT, FYEKMQ (reference sequence). Trimming removed 6 bases from V and 0 bases from J, with 9 bases in between. This CDR3 contains 14 residues. CDR3 DNA sequence: TGTGCCAGCAGACAGAGAGATAGCAATCAGCCCCAGCATTTT. It encodes CASRQRDSNQPQHF.

V usage is TRBV10-1 and J usage is TRBJ2-4; D gene ambiguous. V gave up 7 bases and J gave up 7 bases, with 11 bases separating them. The CDR3 is 12 amino acids. Looked up from germline, CDR1 is WNHNN and CDR2 is SYGVQD (reference sequence). CDR3 in DNA: TGCGCCAGCACAACTGAGGAGAACATTCAGTACTTC. Residues: CASTTEENIQYF.

This clonotype occurred a few times. CDR3: CAISVGQGALNEQFF. In nucleotides, the CDR3 is TGTGCCATCAGTGTGGGACAGGGGGCCCTGAATGAGCAGTTCTTC. The chain employs TRBV10-3 and TRBJ2-1; 12 bases agree with TRBD1. There are 15 residues in the CDR3. J was trimmed by 7 bases and V by 4 bases; bases with no gene match: 5. CDR1 and CDR2 from the germline V gene are ENHRY and SYGVKD.

This clonotype appeared many times. V gene TRBV7-9 combines with J gene TRBJ1-2, with D unclear. Germline V CDR1 and CDR2: SEHNR, FQNEAQ (reference sequence). Trimming stripped 3 bases from V and 6 bases from J, with 17 bases between. CDR3 length: 15 amino acids. Here the CDR3 reads CASSLTDPRVHGYTF. In DNA form, the CDR3 reads TGTGCCAGCAGCTTGACTGACCCACGGGTCCATGGCTACACCTTC.

This clonotype was observed many times. This chain uses TRBV5-6 with TRBJ2-7; the D is unclear. CDR1 is SGHDT and CDR2 is YYEEEE in the germline V gene. V was clipped by 2 bases and J by 2 bases, with 11 bases between them. The CDR3 length is 14 residues. The CDR3 DNA reads TGTGCCAGCAGCTTTACAGTATCTACCTACGAGCAGTACTTC. This gives the protein CASSFTVSTYEQYF.

The rearrangement uses TRBV20-1 and TRBJ2-1; D is perhaps TRBD1 or TRBD2 (5 bases each). Germline loops: CDR1 DFQATT, CDR2 SNEGSKA (reference sequence). Trimming removed 7 bases at V and 6 bases at J, with 16 bases between. The CDR3 totals 13 residues. Written as DNA, the CDR3 is TGCAGTGTCCCCCGGGCAGGGAGCAATGAGCAGTTCTTC. It codes for CSVPRAGSNEQFF.

This chain joins TRBV6-6 and TRBJ2-5; tentative D call: TRBD2 (5 bases). This CDR3 is built from 13 residues. V was pared by 8 bases and J by 1 base, with 11 bases between. Germline V gives CDR1 MNHNY, CDR2 SVGAGI (reference sequence). CDR3 coding DNA: TGTGCCAGCCTTTGGAGGTTCCAAGAGACCCAGTACTTC. It yields the protein CASLWRFQETQYF.

The sample holds a few counts of this clonotype. This chain uses TRBV20-1 with TRBJ2-7, with 13 bases fitting TRBD2. Germline-derived CDR1 and CDR2 are DFQATT and SNEGSKA (reference sequence). This CDR3 contains 15 residues. J lost 3 bases, V lost 6 bases, and 8 bases had no gene match. CDR3 nucleotide sequence: TGCAGTGCCGAAATCGGGACTAGCGGGATCTACGAGCAGTACTTC. Translating gives CSAEIGTSGIYEQYF.

The V and J genes are TRBV24-1 and TRBJ1-4; tentatively, D is TRBD1 (5 bases). Between the trimmed V and J ends, which lost 6 bases and 3 bases, there was a span of 16 bases. The CDR3 length is 16 residues. Germline loops: CDR1 KGHDR, CDR2 SFDVKD. The CDR3 spells CATSSSREGPNEKLFF. The CDR3 DNA reads TGTGCCACCAGTTCCTCCAGGGAAGGGCCTAATGAAAAACTGTTTTTT.

The sample holds a few counts of this clonotype. This chain uses TRBV7-2 with TRBJ2-6; no definite D call. Trimming shortened V by 5 bases and J by 2 bases, and 10 bases separated the two germline ends. Germline V lookup: CDR1 SGHTA, CDR2 FQGNSA. The CDR3 runs to 15 residues. CDR3 sequence (DNA): TGTGCCAGCAGCCCAGAGGCAGCTGGGGCCAACGTCCTGACTTTC. Translated: CASSPEAAGANVLTF.

V usage is TRBV7-2 and J usage is TRBJ2-4; 10 bases agree with TRBD2. Germline CDR1 is SGHTA and CDR2 is FQGNSA. V lost 3 bases to trimming and J lost 2 bases; unmatched junction nucleotides: 7. The CDR3 spans 17 residues. The CDR3 nucleotides read TGTGCCAGCAGCTTGTCACTAGCGGGATACACCAAAAACATTCAGTACTTC. Its translation is CASSLSLAGYTKNIQYF.

V usage is TRBV6-5 and J usage is TRBJ1-5; TRBD1 is a possible D gene (5 bases). The ends were cut back, 2 bases at V and 6 bases at J, with 20 bases in the middle. Per the germline V gene, CDR1 is MNHEY and CDR2 is SVGAGI. This CDR3 comprises 17 residues. CDR3 nucleotide sequence: TGTGCCAGCAGTTACGGGCAGGGTGGGGGGATCAGTCAGCCCCAGCATTTT. It specifies CASSYGQGGGISQPQHF.

This chain uses TRBV7-3 with TRBJ2-2; unclear D gene. Germline CDR1 SGHTA, CDR2 FQGTGA. The germline V and J ends were trimmed by 5 bases and 5 bases, with 12 bases remaining between them. CDR3 size: 14 residues. The CDR3 DNA sequence: TGTGCCAGCAGCGTGGCCCCGGTTACCGGGGAGCTGTTTTTT. Protein product: CASSVAPVTGELFF.

This clonotype was counted ten times or more. This sequence joins TRBV5-1 and TRBJ2-7, with TRBD2 as a possible D gene (7 bases). CDR1 and CDR2 from the germline V gene are SGHRS and YFSETQ. Between the trimmed V and J ends, which lost 0 bases and 5 bases, there was a span of 18 bases. This CDR3 contains 16 residues. The CDR3 loop reads CASSLARWGGSDEQYF. In DNA form, the CDR3 reads TGCGCCAGCAGCTTGGCCAGGTGGGGGGGCAGTGACGAGCAGTACTTC.